A selection of T cell receptor beta chains follows, all from one sample in a study of beta chain features in type 1 diabetes. Only in-frame clones appear in the TCRdb table, and some are missing; sequencing was by immunoSEQ multiplex PCR. The top ten hold 0.5% to 0.55% of the sample, which has under 130,000 clones, under 30% seen once. Sequenced material: central memory CD4+ T cells from blood. The receptors were sampled from a woman in her late teens or twenties with type 1 diabetes. The conserved cysteine and the conserved F or W are not part of the CDR3 here. The order of the fields is CDR3 protein, J gene, V gene.

CDR3 protein: ASNLGGGTQPQH; J gene: TRBJ1-5; V gene: TRBV28
CDR3 protein: ASSAGLAGDLRKN; J gene: TRBJ2-4; V gene: TRBV6-1
CDR3 protein: ASSAGTGGSQPQH; J gene: TRBJ1-5; V gene: TRBV7-2
CDR3 protein: ASTPPEDYYCTDTQY; J gene: TRBJ2-3; V gene: TRBV21-1
CDR3 protein: SVAGVGEKLF; J gene: TRBJ1-4; V gene: TRBV29-1
CDR3 protein: AIRETGMGETQY; J gene: TRBJ2-5; V gene: TRBV10-3
CDR3 protein: ASSLGSRYEQY; J gene: TRBJ2-7; V gene: TRBV5-8
CDR3 protein: ASSQDPGLAGGYEQF; J gene: TRBJ2-1; V gene: TRBV4-1
CDR3 protein: ASRTTGGAIYGYT; J gene: TRBJ1-2; V gene: TRBV19
CDR3 protein: ASSHDRVSGTEAF; J gene: TRBJ1-1; V gene: TRBV18
CDR3 protein: ASSLSYPTRDGYGYT; J gene: TRBJ1-2; V gene: TRBV7-2
CDR3 protein: ASGDRGSYGYT; J gene: TRBJ1-2; V gene: TRBV27
CDR3 protein: ASSRDRMTDTQY; J gene: TRBJ2-3; V gene: TRBV4-1
CDR3 protein: ASSLAGGRVDYGYT; J gene: TRBJ1-2; V gene: TRBV7-9
CDR3 protein: AGRTDNQPQH; J gene: TRBJ1-5; V gene: TRBV2
CDR3 protein: ASSFSGTGGFEQF; J gene: TRBJ2-1; V gene: TRBV11-3
CDR3 protein: ASSQADRGELF; J gene: TRBJ2-2; V gene: TRBV14
CDR3 protein: SVAAGVGETQY; J gene: TRBJ2-5; V gene: TRBV29-1
CDR3 protein: ASSVDSLARADTQY; J gene: TRBJ2-3; V gene: TRBV9
CDR3 protein: ASRGLAGGQETQY; J gene: NA; V gene: TRBV19
CDR3 protein: ASTSGVSGTEAF; J gene: TRBJ1-1; V gene: TRBV5-1
CDR3 protein: ATNKIGQGAIDEQF; J gene: TRBJ2-1; V gene: TRBV28
CDR3 protein: ASSHSGMRTYEQY; J gene: NA; V gene: TRBV5-1
CDR3 protein: ASSIDEGWQPQH; J gene: TRBJ1-5; V gene: TRBV19
CDR3 protein: ASSVEGLGDNEQF; J gene: TRBJ2-1; V gene: TRBV9
CDR3 protein: ASTGYRGHTGELF; J gene: TRBJ2-2; V gene: TRBV27
CDR3 protein: ASSFRQATSYEQY; J gene: NA; V gene: TRBV5-1
CDR3 protein: ASSILTVSGETQY; J gene: TRBJ2-5; V gene: TRBV19
CDR3 protein: ASSLFQGLDRKTQY; J gene: TRBJ2-5; V gene: TRBV5-8
CDR3 protein: ASSRQGANYGYT; J gene: TRBJ1-2; V gene: TRBV4-3
CDR3 protein: ASSRDRGRGNTIY; J gene: TRBJ1-3; V gene: TRBV5-4
CDR3 protein: ASSQEAGGWNEQF; J gene: TRBJ2-1; V gene: TRBV4-3
CDR3 protein: ASSLVVSGANVLT; J gene: TRBJ2-6; V gene: TRBV6-5
CDR3 protein: ASSRGTSGIFTDTQY; J gene: TRBJ2-3; V gene: TRBV11-3
CDR3 protein: ASSLGGPNTEAF; J gene: TRBJ1-1; V gene: TRBV5-1
CDR3 protein: AWSWGGDGGYT; J gene: TRBJ1-2; V gene: TRBV30
CDR3 protein: ASSQTGDGYT; J gene: TRBJ1-2; V gene: TRBV11-3
CDR3 protein: ATRLRRAGIYNEQF; J gene: TRBJ2-1; V gene: TRBV15
CDR3 protein: AIGTGQGSTDTQY; J gene: TRBJ2-3; V gene: TRBV10-3
CDR3 protein: SVYRPLKQTGGDEQF; J gene: TRBJ2-1; V gene: TRBV29-1
CDR3 protein: ASSQGLAMNTEAF; J gene: TRBJ1-1; V gene: TRBV19
CDR3 protein: ASSFPAQGRRTDTQY; J gene: TRBJ2-3; V gene: TRBV11-3
CDR3 protein: ASSKAIKSYEQY; J gene: TRBJ2-7; V gene: TRBV19
CDR3 protein: AWTWLAGAAGELF; J gene: TRBJ2-2; V gene: TRBV30
CDR3 protein: ASSLTGGEGYGYT; J gene: TRBJ1-2; V gene: TRBV5-6
CDR3 protein: AWSVLQTNTEAF; J gene: TRBJ1-1; V gene: TRBV30
CDR3 protein: ASSLSPGVNTEAF; J gene: TRBJ1-1; V gene: TRBV7-2
CDR3 protein: ASSELRGATRDTQY; J gene: TRBJ2-3; V gene: TRBV10-1
CDR3 protein: ASSLGAGRGNEQF; J gene: TRBJ2-1; V gene: TRBV27
CDR3 protein: ASSPGGSTNYGYT; J gene: TRBJ1-2; V gene: TRBV7-9